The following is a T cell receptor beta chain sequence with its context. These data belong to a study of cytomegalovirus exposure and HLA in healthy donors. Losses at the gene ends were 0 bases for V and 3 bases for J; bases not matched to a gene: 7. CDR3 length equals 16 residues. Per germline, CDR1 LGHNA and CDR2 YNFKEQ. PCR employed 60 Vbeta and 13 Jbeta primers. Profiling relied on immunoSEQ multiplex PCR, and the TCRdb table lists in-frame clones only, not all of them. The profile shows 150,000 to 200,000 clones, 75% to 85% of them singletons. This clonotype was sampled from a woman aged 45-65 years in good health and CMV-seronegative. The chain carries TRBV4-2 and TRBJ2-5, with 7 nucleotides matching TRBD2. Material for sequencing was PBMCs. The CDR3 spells CASSQDLAGVKETQYF. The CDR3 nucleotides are TGTGCCAGCAGCCAAGATCTCGCGGGGGTTAAAGAGACCCAGTACTTC.